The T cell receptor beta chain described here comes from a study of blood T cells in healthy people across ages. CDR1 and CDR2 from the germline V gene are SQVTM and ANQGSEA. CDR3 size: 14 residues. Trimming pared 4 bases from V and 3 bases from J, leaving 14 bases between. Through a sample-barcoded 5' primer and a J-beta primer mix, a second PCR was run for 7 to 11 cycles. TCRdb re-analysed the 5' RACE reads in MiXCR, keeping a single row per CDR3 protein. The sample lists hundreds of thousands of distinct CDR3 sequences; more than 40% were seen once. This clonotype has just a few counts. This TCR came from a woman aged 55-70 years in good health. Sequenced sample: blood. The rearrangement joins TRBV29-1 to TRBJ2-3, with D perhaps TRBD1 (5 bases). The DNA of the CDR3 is TGCAGCGTTGCATCAGGGCTCAAAACAGATACGCAGTATTTT. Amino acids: CSVASGLKTDTQYF.